This T cell receptor (beta chain) was found in a study of early T cells in non-severe SARS-CoV-2 infection. This clonotype has only a few counts. TCRdb redid the calling of the 5' RACE reads with MiXCR, one entry per CDR3 protein. The sample has over 45,000 distinct CDR3 sequences; under 8% are singletons. The length of the CDR3 is 13 residues. The germline V gene encodes CDR1 SGDLS and CDR2 YYNGEE. V was cut by 2 bases and J by 2 bases, with 8 bases left in between. The chain joins TRBV9 to TRBJ2-7, with D maybe TRBD2 (5 bases). The TCR originated in an adult who was a healthcare worker with PCR-confirmed SARS-CoV-2 infection or an uninfected control (not recorded which). The source material was whole blood, sampled at baseline. CDR3 residues: CASSVGVTYEQYF. The CDR3 nucleotides are TGTGCCAGCAGCGTCGGGGTCACCTACGAGCAGTACTTC.